The source of this T cell receptor beta chain is a study of human T cells and chemical hapten exposure. TCRdb reprocessed the 5' RACE reads with MiXCR, giving one entry per CDR3 protein. The top ten clones hold 2.8% of a sample with about 120,000 distinct CDR3 sequences, more than 15% of them seen once. The V segment lost 4 bases and the J segment 9 bases; nucleotides outside the gene matches: 3. The germline V gene has CDR1 SQVTM and CDR2 ANQGSEA. There are 12 residues in the CDR3. Total RNA extraction was carried out from unfractionated whole blood. The V call is TRBV29-1, the J call TRBJ1-4, with 9 bases aligning to TRBD1. The clonotype comes from a human donor in good health. The chain's CDR3 is CSVAGTGKKLFF. The CDR3 DNA reads TGCAGCGTTGCCGGGACAGGGAAAAAACTGTTTTTT.